The rows below give T cell receptor beta chains drawn from one sample of a study of metastatic and nonmetastatic thyroid tumors. TCRdb ran MiXCR on the PCR reads. The sample contains 15,000 to 18,000 clones, about 3.5% of which appear only once. Sequences were obtained from tumor tissue. These TCRs come from a female donor with papillary thyroid cancer or a benign thyroid nodule (not recorded which). Some clones in this sample may be carry-over from other donors' samples. The CDR3 runs from the conserved cysteine through the conserved F or W. Each record gives: D gene, clone size, J gene, V gene, CDR3 DNA, CDR3 protein. D genes are given only for firm matches. The size of a clone is reported for some rows only, either as once, few or many, or as a class for expanded clones.

d_call: NA
clone_size: few
j_call: TRBJ2-5
v_call: TRBV6-1
cdr3_nt: TGTGCCAGCAGTGAAGGTTGGGTGATCCAAGAGACCCAGTACTTC
cdr3_aa: CASSEGWVIQETQYF

d_call: TRBD1
clone_size: few
j_call: TRBJ2-5
v_call: TRBV12-3/TRBV12-4
cdr3_nt: TGTGCCAGCAGTTTGAAAGGGGGCTTCCTGCTAGAGACCCAGTACTTC
cdr3_aa: CASSLKGGFLLETQYF

d_call: NA
clone_size: few
j_call: TRBJ1-5
v_call: TRBV24-1
cdr3_nt: TGTGCCACCAGTGATTTTTCAGGGGATAAGAATCAGCCCCAGCATTTT
cdr3_aa: CATSDFSGDKNQPQHF

d_call: NA
clone_size: medium-sized
j_call: TRBJ2-6
v_call: TRBV27
cdr3_nt: TGTGCCAGCAGGCTAGGGGGCTCTGGGGCCAACGTCCTGACTTTC
cdr3_aa: CASRLGGSGANVLTF

d_call: NA
clone_size: few
j_call: TRBJ2-5
v_call: TRBV6-1
cdr3_nt: TGTGCCAGCAGTCCCCGCGTCTCCCAAGAGACCCAGTACTTC
cdr3_aa: CASSPRVSQETQYF

d_call: NA
clone_size: few
j_call: TRBJ1-3
v_call: TRBV6-6
cdr3_nt: TGTGCCAGCAGTTACACCACAGGGCCCGGAAACACCATATATTTT
cdr3_aa: CASSYTTGPGNTIYF

d_call: NA
clone_size: few
j_call: TRBJ1-3
v_call: TRBV25-1
cdr3_nt: TGTGCCAGCAGCTCTGGAAACACCATATATTTT
cdr3_aa: CASSSGNTIYF

d_call: NA
clone_size: NA
j_call: TRBJ2-3
v_call: TRBV11-2
cdr3_nt: TGTGCCAGCAGCCCGTTGGGAGGTGCGGCAGATACGCAGTATTTT
cdr3_aa: CASSPLGGAADTQYF

d_call: TRBD1
clone_size: few
j_call: TRBJ2-3
v_call: TRBV27
cdr3_nt: TGTGCCAGCAGTTCGACAGGGTTTTTAGATACGCAGTATTTT
cdr3_aa: CASSSTGFLDTQYF

d_call: NA
clone_size: NA
j_call: TRBJ1-1
v_call: TRBV28
cdr3_nt: TGTGCCAGCAGTTTACAGGCCATACTAAACACTGAAGCTTTCTTT
cdr3_aa: CASSLQAILNTEAFF

d_call: NA
clone_size: NA
j_call: TRBJ2-2
v_call: TRBV28
cdr3_nt: TGTGCCAGCACCCTATTATTGACAGTTGGCATGCACACCGGGGAGCTGTTTTTT
cdr3_aa: CASTLLLTVGMHTGELFF

d_call: NA
clone_size: few
j_call: TRBJ2-1
v_call: TRBV9
cdr3_nt: TGTGCCAGAAGCATAGGCGGAAGCTCCTACAATGAGCAGTTCTTC
cdr3_aa: CARSIGGSSYNEQFF

d_call: TRBD2
clone_size: few
j_call: TRBJ2-3
v_call: TRBV7-3
cdr3_nt: TGTGCCAGCAGCCCAGGGACTAGCGGGAGTACGCAGTATTTT
cdr3_aa: CASSPGTSGSTQYF

d_call: NA
clone_size: few
j_call: TRBJ1-5
v_call: TRBV6-1
cdr3_nt: TGTGCCAGCATCGGACAGCTAAATCAGCCCCAGCATTTT
cdr3_aa: CASIGQLNQPQHF

d_call: TRBD1
clone_size: NA
j_call: TRBJ2-3
v_call: TRBV6-2/TRBV6-3
cdr3_nt: TGTGCCAGCAGTCGACCCGGGACAGGGGGCACTGTGGATACGCAGTATTTT
cdr3_aa: CASSRPGTGGTVDTQYF

d_call: NA
clone_size: few
j_call: TRBJ1-1
v_call: TRBV5-1
cdr3_nt: TGCGCCAGCAGCTCATCGACGGGAGGGACTGAAGCTTTCTTT
cdr3_aa: CASSSSTGGTEAFF

d_call: TRBD1
clone_size: few
j_call: TRBJ1-2
v_call: TRBV27
cdr3_nt: TGTGCCAGCAGTGCATCACAGGGGATATTAAGCTATGGCTACACCTTC
cdr3_aa: CASSASQGILSYGYTF

d_call: TRBD2
clone_size: few
j_call: TRBJ2-1
v_call: TRBV6-1
cdr3_nt: TGTGCCAGCATCCCTGGGGAGGGGCGCAATGAGCAGTTCTTC
cdr3_aa: CASIPGEGRNEQFF

d_call: TRBD2
clone_size: few
j_call: TRBJ2-7
v_call: TRBV28
cdr3_nt: TGTGCCAGCAGGGATACTAGCGGCGGCTCCTACGAGCAGTACTTC
cdr3_aa: CASRDTSGGSYEQYF

d_call: NA
clone_size: NA
j_call: TRBJ1-2
v_call: TRBV7-9
cdr3_nt: TGTGCCAGCAGCTCACTGGTATTCTATGGCTACACCTTC
cdr3_aa: CASSSLVFYGYTF

d_call: NA
clone_size: NA
j_call: TRBJ1-2
v_call: TRBV6-7
cdr3_nt: TGTGCCAGCATACCGTATAAGACAACTAACTATGGCTACACCTTC
cdr3_aa: CASIPYKTTNYGYTF

d_call: NA
clone_size: few
j_call: TRBJ2-1
v_call: TRBV20-1
cdr3_nt: TGCGGAAGGGCCGCGGTAGACGGCTACAATGAGCAGTTCTTC
cdr3_aa: CGRAAVDGYNEQFF

d_call: TRBD1
clone_size: large
j_call: TRBJ1-1
v_call: TRBV12-3/TRBV12-4
cdr3_nt: TGTGCCAGCAGTTTAGAGGGACAGGGGGAGGGCACTGAAGCTTTCTTT
cdr3_aa: CASSLEGQGEGTEAFF

d_call: TRBD1
clone_size: NA
j_call: TRBJ1-2
v_call: TRBV6-9
cdr3_nt: TGTGCCAGCAGTTCTGCTCAGGGGGCGCAGGGCTACACCTTC
cdr3_aa: CASSSAQGAQGYTF

d_call: NA
clone_size: few
j_call: TRBJ2-7
v_call: TRBV20-1
cdr3_nt: TGCAGTGCTGCCGGTGACCATTACGAGCAGTACTTC
cdr3_aa: CSAAGDHYEQYF

d_call: NA
clone_size: NA
j_call: TRBJ1-1
v_call: TRBV29-1
cdr3_nt: TGCAGCGTTGACTCCGAGGGACGGGCTTTCTTT
cdr3_aa: CSVDSEGRAFF

d_call: NA
clone_size: few
j_call: TRBJ2-7
v_call: TRBV11-2
cdr3_nt: TGTGCCAGCAGCTTAGACGTTACCTACGAGCAGTACTTC
cdr3_aa: CASSLDVTYEQYF

d_call: NA
clone_size: NA
j_call: TRBJ2-5
v_call: TRBV20-1
cdr3_nt: TGCAGTGCTAGAGGGACAAAGGGGCACCAAGAGACCCAGTACTTC
cdr3_aa: CSARGTKGHQETQYF

d_call: TRBD1
clone_size: few
j_call: TRBJ2-2
v_call: TRBV12-3/TRBV12-4
cdr3_nt: TGTGCCAGCAAACCCGGGACAGGGACCGGGGAGCTGTTTTTT
cdr3_aa: CASKPGTGTGELFF

d_call: NA
clone_size: NA
j_call: TRBJ1-4
v_call: TRBV28
cdr3_nt: TGTGCCAGCAGCCAAGGTGGAAGAACTAATGAAAAACTGTTTTTT
cdr3_aa: CASSQGGRTNEKLFF

d_call: TRBD2
clone_size: few
j_call: TRBJ2-2
v_call: TRBV19
cdr3_nt: TGTGCCAGTACTAAGGGACTAGCGGGAAATACCGGGGAGCTGTTTTTT
cdr3_aa: CASTKGLAGNTGELFF

d_call: TRBD1
clone_size: NA
j_call: TRBJ1-5
v_call: TRBV20-1
cdr3_nt: TGCAGTGCCCCGCTACGGACAGGGCCTTTCAATCAGCCCCAGCATTTT
cdr3_aa: CSAPLRTGPFNQPQHF

d_call: NA
clone_size: many
j_call: TRBJ2-2
v_call: TRBV3-1
cdr3_nt: TGTGCCAGCAGCCTGGACTACACCGGGGAGCTGTTTTTT
cdr3_aa: CASSLDYTGELFF

d_call: TRBD1
clone_size: NA
j_call: TRBJ1-2
v_call: TRBV6-1
cdr3_nt: TGTGCCAGCAAACTCAGGCCAGGACAGGGATATGGCTACACCTTC
cdr3_aa: CASKLRPGQGYGYTF

d_call: NA
clone_size: NA
j_call: TRBJ2-1
v_call: TRBV7-9
cdr3_nt: TGTGCCAGCAGCCGATCAGAAACAACCTACAGTGAGCAGTTCTTC
cdr3_aa: CASSRSETTYSEQFF

d_call: NA
clone_size: NA
j_call: TRBJ1-1
v_call: TRBV5-1
cdr3_nt: TGCGCCAGCAGCTTGGGGCAATGGACTGAAGCTTTCTTT
cdr3_aa: CASSLGQWTEAFF

d_call: TRBD2
clone_size: few
j_call: TRBJ2-1
v_call: TRBV5-1
cdr3_nt: TGCGCCAGCAGCTTACAGGGTCTGGGGACTAGCGGGAGTAATGAGCAGTTCTTC
cdr3_aa: CASSLQGLGTSGSNEQFF

d_call: NA
clone_size: NA
j_call: TRBJ2-5
v_call: TRBV18
cdr3_nt: TGTGCTAGCTCACCCAGAAAGGGAAGAGAAACCCAGTACTTC
cdr3_aa: CASSPRKGRETQYF

d_call: NA
clone_size: NA
j_call: TRBJ1-1
v_call: TRBV19
cdr3_nt: TGTGCCAGTATGGGGACGGAGCGGAACACTGAAGCTTTCTTT
cdr3_aa: CASMGTERNTEAFF

d_call: NA
clone_size: NA
j_call: TRBJ2-7
v_call: TRBV12-3/TRBV12-4
cdr3_nt: TGTGCCAGCACCCTACTCCCCAACTCCTACGAGCAGTACTTC
cdr3_aa: CASTLLPNSYEQYF

d_call: TRBD1
clone_size: few
j_call: TRBJ1-2
v_call: TRBV19
cdr3_nt: TGTGCCAGTACAACAGGGGGCCCTAACTATGGCTACACCTTC
cdr3_aa: CASTTGGPNYGYTF

d_call: TRBD2
clone_size: few
j_call: TRBJ2-7
v_call: TRBV12-3/TRBV12-4
cdr3_nt: TGTGCCAGCAGTTTACAGCGGGAGGTCTACGAGCAGTACTTC
cdr3_aa: CASSLQREVYEQYF

d_call: NA
clone_size: NA
j_call: TRBJ2-1
v_call: TRBV24-1
cdr3_nt: TGTGCCACCAGTGCCTTGGACGGTTACAATGAGCAGTTCTTC
cdr3_aa: CATSALDGYNEQFF

d_call: TRBD2
clone_size: few
j_call: TRBJ2-1
v_call: TRBV6-1
cdr3_nt: TGTGCCAGCAGACTAGCGGGAGGTCCGTATGAGCAGTTCTTC
cdr3_aa: CASRLAGGPYEQFF

d_call: TRBD1
clone_size: medium-sized
j_call: TRBJ1-1
v_call: TRBV24-1
cdr3_nt: TGTGCCACCAGTGATGACAGGGTCATGAACACTGAAGCTTTCTTT
cdr3_aa: CATSDDRVMNTEAFF

d_call: NA
clone_size: NA
j_call: TRBJ1-5
v_call: TRBV28
cdr3_nt: TGTGCCAGCAGTTTTGGCTGGGAGAATCAGCCCCAGCATTTT
cdr3_aa: CASSFGWENQPQHF

d_call: NA
clone_size: few
j_call: TRBJ2-2
v_call: TRBV6-5
cdr3_nt: TGTGCCAGCAGTTACTCGAAGACGGAAAAGAACACCGGGGAGCTGTTTTTT
cdr3_aa: CASSYSKTEKNTGELFF

d_call: NA
clone_size: NA
j_call: TRBJ1-2
v_call: TRBV12-3/TRBV12-4
cdr3_nt: TGTGCCAGCAGTTTGTTCGTGGATGGCTACACCTTC
cdr3_aa: CASSLFVDGYTF